This T cell receptor beta chain was observed in a study of identical twins. Regarding the study as a whole: Cord blood beta clonotypes present at high abundance carried fewer insertions; no such pattern appeared in memory repertoires.

Trimming at V came to 5 bases and at J to 2 bases, leaving 13 bases not matched to a gene. There are 19 residues in the CDR3. Per the germline V gene, CDR1 is MRHNA and CDR2 is SNTAGT. Template switching (which added a universal primer site) was used, and cDNA carried unique molecular identifiers. TCRdb ran MiXCR on the 5' RACE reads and lists one entry per CDR3 protein. The sample carries around 490,000 distinct CDR3 sequences, 14% recorded once. Concerning this clonotype: Its target is unknown.

This sample also belongs to another study, concerning yellow fever vaccine responses in identical twins.

The source material was CD4+ T cells sorted from blood. This sequence was found in a woman aged 18 to 35 in good health. V and J are TRBV6-4 and TRBJ2-3, with 13 bases fitting TRBD2. The CDR3 loop is CASSNYKQGTSGVTDTQYF. The CDR3 DNA follows: TGTGCCAGCAGTAACTATAAACAGGGGACTAGCGGGGTCACAGATACGCAGTATTTT.